This T cell receptor beta chain was identified in a study of control samples from healthy donors and cancer patients. The CDR3 loop spans 14 amino acids. The germline gives CDR1 SNHLY, CDR2 FYNNEI. Trimming took 6 bases from V and 0 from J; bases not matched to a gene: 3. Repertoires were generated with immunoSEQ multiplex PCR, while TCRdb's copy carries only in-frame clones and drops some. This table has approximately 230,000 clones, approximately 80% appearing once. The chain combines TRBV2 with TRBJ1-1, with TRBD1 identical over 8 bases. The sample taken for sequencing was PBMCs. This clonotype was obtained from an older woman with lung cancer. CDR3 protein: CASRLDRVNTEAFF. In DNA form, the CDR3 reads TGTGCCAGCAGACTGGACAGGGTGAACACTGAAGCTTTCTTT.